The 11 T cell receptor beta chains reported below all come from one sample, sequenced in a study of beta chain features in type 1 diabetes. The investigators reverse transcribed all of the isolated RNA, so they sequenced expressed TCRB transcripts. Clones were sequenced by immunoSEQ multiplex PCR, and TCRdb holds only the in-frame ones, with some missing. The data contain some 400,000 clones, about 15% of them singletons. The sequencing input was naive CD4+ T cells from blood. Receptors originate from a woman between 18 and 29 years old in good health.

The rearrangement uses TRBV6-6 and TRBJ1-2; TRBD1 matches 7 bases. The germline V gene has CDR1 MNHNY and CDR2 SVGAGI (reference sequence). The CDR3 has 15 residues. V was pared by 4 bases and J by 3 bases, with 8 bases of the junction left unmatched. This CDR3 reads CASSSGQVVHYGYTF. In nucleotides, the CDR3 is TGTGCCAGCAGTTCAGGACAGGTCGTACACTATGGCTACACCTTC.

The V gene is TRBV6-1, the J gene TRBJ1-1, with TRBD1 matching 7 bases. V trimming: 6 bases; J trimming: 7 bases; junction bases outside the gene matches: 8. Germline V CDR1 and CDR2: MNHNS, SASEGT. The CDR3 sequence is 13 residues long. CDR3 nucleotides: TGTGCCAGCAGCGCTGGGACAGCCTATGAAGCTTTCTTT. Its translation is CASSAGTAYEAFF.

V usage is TRBV5-4 and J usage is TRBJ1-2; D gene ambiguous. This CDR3 has 14 amino acids. With 2 bases removed from V and 4 bases from J, the gap between germline ends came to 12 bases. Germline loops: CDR1 SGHNT, CDR2 YYREEE (reference sequence). CDR3 DNA: TGTGCCAGCAGCTTCCGAGGCAATTTCTATGGCTACACCTTC. Translated, it gives CASSFRGNFYGYTF.

This clone was detected a few times. This chain connects TRBV18 to TRBJ2-6, with TRBD1 as a possible D gene (6 bases). V shed 2 bases and J shed 13 bases, with 18 bases lying between them. The CDR3 runs 15 residues. CDR1 and CDR2 (germline): KGHSH, LQKENI. Here the CDR3 reads CASSPRTANLKVLTF. As DNA, the CDR3 is TGTGCCAGCTCACCAAGGACAGCCAACCTAAAGGTCCTGACTTTC.

This sequence joins TRBV29-1 and TRBJ1-1; the D gene is possibly TRBD1 (6 bases). Trimming pared 4 bases from V and 1 base from J, leaving 10 bases between. The CDR3 length is 13 residues. In germline, CDR1 is SQVTM, CDR2 ANQGSEA. The CDR3 loop is CSVARQENTEAFF. CDR3 DNA sequence: TGCAGCGTTGCTCGACAGGAGAACACTGAAGCTTTCTTT.

This clone was found once. This CDR3 is CASSQTGSTEAFF. DNA for the CDR3: TGCGCCAGCAGCCAGACAGGGAGCACTGAAGCTTTCTTT. The chain recombines TRBV5-1 with TRBJ1-1, with 7 bases identical to TRBD1. The CDR3 has 13 residues. Trimming took 4 bases from V and 4 from J; bases not matched to a gene: 4. Germline CDR1 SGHRS, CDR2 YFSETQ.

The rearrangement uses TRBV29-1 and TRBJ2-4; D may be TRBD1 (5 bases). The CDR3 runs to 13 residues. Germline CDR1 and CDR2: SQVTM and ANQGSEA. CDR3 in DNA: TGCAACGCTGGGGCCCAAGGGTCGAACATTCAGTACTTC. Amino acids: CNAGAQGSNIQYF.

This clone has a handful of counts. The rearrangement joins TRBV9 to TRBJ1-2; maybe TRBD1 (5 bases). Germline CDR1 reads SGDLS; CDR2 reads YYNGEE. The CDR3 is made up of 12 amino acids. The V end was cut by 4 bases, the J end by 8 bases, with 12 bases between. The CDR3 loop reads CASSPGRDGYTF. The CDR3 DNA is TGTGCCAGCAGCCCTGGGAGGGACGGCTACACCTTC.

The rearrangement uses TRBV18 and TRBJ1-5; 7 positions match TRBD1. V shed 4 bases and J 0 bases; nucleotides not matched to a gene: 3. Germline V gives CDR1 KGHSH, CDR2 LQKENI. The CDR3 contains 15 residues. In DNA form, the CDR3 reads TGTGCCAGCTCACTCGGACAGGCTAGCAATCAGCCCCAGCATTTT. It is translated as CASSLGQASNQPQHF. Together with reference TRBV18 and TRBJ1-5, the CDR3 gives the full variable domain: NAGVMQNPRHLVRRRGQEARLRCSPMKGHSHVYWYRQLPEEGLKFMVYLQKENIIDESGMPKERFSAEFPKEGPSILRIQQVVRGDSAAYFCASSLGQASNQPQHFGDGTRLSIL.

This clone has just a few counts. This chain links TRBV19 with TRBJ2-1, with 8 nucleotides matching TRBD2. Germline V CDR1 and CDR2: LNHDA, SQIVND (reference sequence). CDR3 size: 16 residues. V dropped 4 bases and J dropped 6; count of bases not matched to a gene: 11. The chain's CDR3 is CASSRFGLAPSNEQFF. The CDR3 region has the DNA TGTGCCAGTAGTAGGTTCGGACTAGCCCCTTCCAATGAGCAGTTCTTC.

In its sample, this clone was seen a few times. V gene TRBV15 combines with J gene TRBJ2-7; 12 positions match TRBD2. Germline V gives CDR1 LNHNV, CDR2 YYDKDF (reference sequence). The CDR3 is 19 amino acids. Losses at the gene ends were 3 bases for V and 1 base for J; bases not matched to a gene: 13. The CDR3 loop is CATSSGYGDTSGRSYEQYF. The CDR3 DNA follows: TGTGCCACCAGCAGCGGCTATGGGGATACTAGCGGGAGGTCCTACGAGCAGTACTTC.